What follows are 17 T cell receptor beta chains derived from one specimen sequenced in a study of response to subunit inactivated influenza vaccine. Using its own MiXCR run on the RT-PCR reads, TCRdb lists one record per CDR3 protein. The data contain around 200,000 distinct CDR3 sequences, over 13% of them singletons. Sequenced here: CD8+ T cells sorted from PBMCs, sampled 4 to 6 days after vaccination. The receptors were gathered from a man aged 50 to 60 who received an inactivated influenza vaccine.

The chain couples TRBV20-1 to TRBJ2-1, with D uncertain. The better agreement between TRBJ2-7 and the DNA end casts doubt on the J call. CDR1 and CDR2 from the germline V gene are DFQATT and SNEGSKA (reference sequence). The CDR3 totals 17 residues. The CDR3 bases are TGCAGTGCTACGGCAACTCTGGCCATAAGTCGAAACAATGAGCAGTACTTC. It yields the protein CSATATLAISRNNEQYF.

This clonotype was seen at least ten times. The V call is TRBV28, the J call TRBJ2-7; D tentatively fits TRBD1 or TRBD2 (5 bases each). The CDR3 has 14 residues. Germline-derived CDR1 and CDR2 are MDHEN and SYDVKM. Trimming took 3 bases from V and 0 from J, leaving 9 bases between them. CDR3 in amino acids: CASSFGTRSYEQYF. The DNA for the CDR3 is TGTGCCAGCAGTTTCGGGACCCGCTCCTACGAGCAGTACTTC. The entire variable domain, with the rest obtained from reference TRBV28 and TRBJ2-7, is as follows: DVKVTQSSRYLVKRTGEKVFLECVQDMDHENMFWYRQDPGLGLRLIYFSYDVKMKEKGDIPEGYSVSREKKERFSLILESASTNQTSMYLCASSFGTRSYEQYFGPGTRLTVT.

The chain links TRBV6-5 to TRBJ1-1; no definite D call. From germline, CDR1 is MNHEY and CDR2 SVGAGI. Between the trimmed V and J ends, which lost 0 bases and 2 bases, there was a span of 7 bases. There are 14 residues in the CDR3. The CDR3 DNA reads as TGTGCCAGCAGTTACTCTACCGGTAACACTGAAGCTTTCTTT. Residues: CASSYSTGNTEAFF.

This clonotype was observed a handful of times. V usage is TRBV11-1 and J usage is TRBJ2-1; 8 bases fit TRBD2. Unmatched junction bases numbered 10, after V lost 3 bases and J lost 0 bases. The CDR3 loop spans 18 amino acids. From germline, CDR1 is SGHAT and CDR2 FQDESV (reference sequence). CDR3 DNA sequence: TGTGCCAGCAGCTTTATTTTAGGGAGCGGGAGCTCCTACAATGAGCAGTTCTTC. Translated: CASSFILGSGSSYNEQFF.

The V and J genes are TRBV7-9 and TRBJ2-1; D is uncertain. Trimming cost V 4 bases and J 0 bases, with 4 bases left between them. Germline V gene lookup returns CDR1 SEHNR and CDR2 FQNEAQ (reference sequence). This CDR3 comprises 13 residues. CDR3 DNA: TGTGCCAGCAGCTCCCCCTCCTACAATGAGCAGTTCTTC. It yields the protein CASSSPSYNEQFF. Drawing the rest from reference TRBV7-9 and TRBJ2-1, the complete variable domain is DTGVSQNPRHKITKRGQNVTFRCDPISEHNRLYWYRQTLGQGPEFLTYFQNEAQLEKSRLLSDRFSAERPKGSFSTLEIQRTEQGDSAMYLCASSSPSYNEQFFGPGTRLTVL.

The CDR3 loop is CASSQPGQDNNEQFF. Here the CDR3 DNA reads TGTGCCAGCAGCCAACCCGGTCAGGACAACAATGAGCAGTTCTTC. This chain uses TRBV3-1 with TRBJ2-1; TRBD1 might be the D (5 bases). The CDR3 runs to 15 residues. Germline CDR1 is LGHDT and CDR2 is YNNKEL (reference sequence). V lost 2 bases and J 5 bases, leaving 13 bases between the germline ends.

The chain uses TRBV6-2 or TRBV6-3 and TRBJ2-1; D tentatively fits TRBD1 or TRBD2 (5 bases each). CDR3 size: 15 residues. The germline V gene encodes CDR1 MNHEY and CDR2 SVGEGT. V lost 1 base, J lost 7 bases, and 14 bases lay in between. The CDR3: CASSYLGDLGNEQFF. The CDR3 DNA follows: TGTGCCAGCAGTTACTTAGGGGACCTCGGGAATGAGCAGTTCTTC.

This sequence joins TRBV7-7 and TRBJ2-5; no clear D gene. V was trimmed by 3 bases and J by 1 base, leaving 6 bases between them. The germline CDR1 and CDR2 sequences are SSHAT and FNYEAQ (reference sequence). The CDR3 covers 13 residues. The CDR3 DNA reads TGTGCCAGCAGCTTTTACGGCCAAGAGACCCAGTACTTC. It translates to CASSFYGQETQYF.

This clonotype occurred a few times. The chain recombines TRBV5-6 with TRBJ2-3, with 15 positions matching TRBD2. The V gene end was trimmed by 3 bases and the J gene end by 0 bases; junction bases not matched to a gene: 5. The germline gives CDR1 SGHDT, CDR2 YYEEEE. This CDR3 comprises 18 residues. In nucleotides, the CDR3 is TGTGCCAGCAGCTCTGGACTAGCGGGGGGGATTAGCACAGATACGCAGTATTTT. As protein: CASSSGLAGGISTDTQYF.

This clonotype was counted many times. The CDR3 DNA is TGTGCCATCAGTGAGTCGGGACTAGCGGGGGGGCTCGAGCAGTTCTTC. As protein: CAISESGLAGGLEQFF. This chain connects TRBV10-3 to TRBJ2-1, with 16 bases that match TRBD2. The J segment lost 10 bases and the V segment lost 0 bases, leaving 3 bases of the junction unmatched. Germline values: CDR1 ENHRY, CDR2 SYGVKD. The CDR3 totals 16 residues.

This clonotype was recorded many times. V is TRBV7-2 and J is TRBJ1-1; D is ambiguous. CDR1 is SGHTA, CDR2 FQGNSA, per germline. The CDR3 extends over 13 amino acids. V gave up 4 bases and J gave up 3 bases, with 9 bases separating them. The DNA of the CDR3 is TGTGCCAGCAGCTCCGGGGTGTACACTGAAGCTTTCTTT. This translates into CASSSGVYTEAFF.

A few counts support this clonotype. The J gene is TRBJ2-7, the V gene TRBV20-1; D may be TRBD2 (5 bases). The germline V gene has CDR1 DFQATT and CDR2 SNEGSKA (reference sequence). V was shortened by 0 bases and J by 2 bases, with 11 bases between the two germline ends. The CDR3 loop spans 14 amino acids. The CDR3: CSARDAGWTYEQYF. For the CDR3, the DNA is TGCAGTGCTAGAGATGCGGGTTGGACCTACGAGCAGTACTTC.

This clonotype showed up many times. This rearrangement joins TRBV4-2 to TRBJ2-7; the D is unclear. The CDR3 loop spans 14 amino acids. Germline assignment: CDR1 LGHNA and CDR2 YNFKEQ. V lost 4 bases to trimming and J lost 4 bases, with 14 bases between them. CDR3 nucleotide sequence: TGTGCCAGCAGCCCCCGGGCCGTAGATTACGAGCAGTACTTC. Encoded protein: CASSPRAVDYEQYF.

V and J are TRBV4-1 and TRBJ2-1, with 13 bases that match TRBD2. Germline V gene sequence: CDR1 MGHRA, CDR2 YSYEKL. The trim removed 3 bases at V and 3 bases at J, leaving 5 bases unmatched. The CDR3 runs 17 residues. As DNA, the CDR3 is TGCGCCAGCAGCCATGCTGGACTAGCGGGGGTCTACAATGAGCAGTTCTTC. It codes for CASSHAGLAGVYNEQFF.

This clonotype was seen repeatedly, ten times or more. The chain combines TRBV5-5 with TRBJ2-7; D is undetermined. CDR3 length: 14 residues. The germline V gene encodes CDR1 SGHKS and CDR2 YYEKEE (reference sequence). The V end lost 2 bases, the J end lost 5 bases, and 14 bases lay between the germline ends. The CDR3 here is CASSFNYPGHEQYF. In DNA form, the CDR3 reads TGTGCCAGCAGCTTCAACTATCCGGGCCACGAGCAGTACTTC.

This chain uses TRBV5-6 with TRBJ2-7; no clear D. Germline V gene data show CDR1 as SGHDT and CDR2 as YYEEEE. V lost 1 base and J lost 0, with 5 bases in between. There are 13 residues in the CDR3. The CDR3 loop is CASSLRNSYEQYF. The CDR3 nucleotides are TGTGCCAGCAGCTTGCGGAACTCCTACGAGCAGTACTTC.

This clonotype was picked up many times. V usage is TRBV6-2 or TRBV6-3 and J usage is TRBJ2-7; possible D gene TRBD2, 6 bases. CDR1 is MNHEY, CDR2 SVGEGT, per germline. CDR3 size: 15 residues. The germline V and J ends were trimmed by 6 bases and 4 bases, with 19 bases remaining between them. CDR3 sequence: CASSKYTGTAYEQYF. The CDR3 DNA reads TGTGCCAGCAGCAAATATACCGGGACTGCTTACGAGCAGTACTTC.